The clone carrying this TCR beta chain showed up just once. Approximately 100,000 TCR templates per sample were sequenced. The assay was immunoSEQ multiplex PCR, and TCRdb's table has in-frame clones only and misses some. The table lists around 100,000 clones, around nine tenths of them singletons. The data are from a study of siplizumab effects on memory and regulatory T cells. This TCR derives from a human donor in good health. Sequencing was performed on non-Treg CD4+ T cells sorted from blood.

The CDR3 protein is CASSQESGRGSGANVLTF. In DNA, the CDR3 is TGCGCCAGCAGCCAAGAATCAGGGAGAGGCTCTGGGGCCAACGTCCTGACTTTC. This sequence joins TRBV4-1 and TRBJ2-6; the D call may be TRBD1 or TRBD2 (5 bases each). V was clipped by 0 bases and J by 0 bases, with 12 bases between them. Germline CDR1 is MGHRA and CDR2 is YSYEKL. CDR3 length equals 18 residues.